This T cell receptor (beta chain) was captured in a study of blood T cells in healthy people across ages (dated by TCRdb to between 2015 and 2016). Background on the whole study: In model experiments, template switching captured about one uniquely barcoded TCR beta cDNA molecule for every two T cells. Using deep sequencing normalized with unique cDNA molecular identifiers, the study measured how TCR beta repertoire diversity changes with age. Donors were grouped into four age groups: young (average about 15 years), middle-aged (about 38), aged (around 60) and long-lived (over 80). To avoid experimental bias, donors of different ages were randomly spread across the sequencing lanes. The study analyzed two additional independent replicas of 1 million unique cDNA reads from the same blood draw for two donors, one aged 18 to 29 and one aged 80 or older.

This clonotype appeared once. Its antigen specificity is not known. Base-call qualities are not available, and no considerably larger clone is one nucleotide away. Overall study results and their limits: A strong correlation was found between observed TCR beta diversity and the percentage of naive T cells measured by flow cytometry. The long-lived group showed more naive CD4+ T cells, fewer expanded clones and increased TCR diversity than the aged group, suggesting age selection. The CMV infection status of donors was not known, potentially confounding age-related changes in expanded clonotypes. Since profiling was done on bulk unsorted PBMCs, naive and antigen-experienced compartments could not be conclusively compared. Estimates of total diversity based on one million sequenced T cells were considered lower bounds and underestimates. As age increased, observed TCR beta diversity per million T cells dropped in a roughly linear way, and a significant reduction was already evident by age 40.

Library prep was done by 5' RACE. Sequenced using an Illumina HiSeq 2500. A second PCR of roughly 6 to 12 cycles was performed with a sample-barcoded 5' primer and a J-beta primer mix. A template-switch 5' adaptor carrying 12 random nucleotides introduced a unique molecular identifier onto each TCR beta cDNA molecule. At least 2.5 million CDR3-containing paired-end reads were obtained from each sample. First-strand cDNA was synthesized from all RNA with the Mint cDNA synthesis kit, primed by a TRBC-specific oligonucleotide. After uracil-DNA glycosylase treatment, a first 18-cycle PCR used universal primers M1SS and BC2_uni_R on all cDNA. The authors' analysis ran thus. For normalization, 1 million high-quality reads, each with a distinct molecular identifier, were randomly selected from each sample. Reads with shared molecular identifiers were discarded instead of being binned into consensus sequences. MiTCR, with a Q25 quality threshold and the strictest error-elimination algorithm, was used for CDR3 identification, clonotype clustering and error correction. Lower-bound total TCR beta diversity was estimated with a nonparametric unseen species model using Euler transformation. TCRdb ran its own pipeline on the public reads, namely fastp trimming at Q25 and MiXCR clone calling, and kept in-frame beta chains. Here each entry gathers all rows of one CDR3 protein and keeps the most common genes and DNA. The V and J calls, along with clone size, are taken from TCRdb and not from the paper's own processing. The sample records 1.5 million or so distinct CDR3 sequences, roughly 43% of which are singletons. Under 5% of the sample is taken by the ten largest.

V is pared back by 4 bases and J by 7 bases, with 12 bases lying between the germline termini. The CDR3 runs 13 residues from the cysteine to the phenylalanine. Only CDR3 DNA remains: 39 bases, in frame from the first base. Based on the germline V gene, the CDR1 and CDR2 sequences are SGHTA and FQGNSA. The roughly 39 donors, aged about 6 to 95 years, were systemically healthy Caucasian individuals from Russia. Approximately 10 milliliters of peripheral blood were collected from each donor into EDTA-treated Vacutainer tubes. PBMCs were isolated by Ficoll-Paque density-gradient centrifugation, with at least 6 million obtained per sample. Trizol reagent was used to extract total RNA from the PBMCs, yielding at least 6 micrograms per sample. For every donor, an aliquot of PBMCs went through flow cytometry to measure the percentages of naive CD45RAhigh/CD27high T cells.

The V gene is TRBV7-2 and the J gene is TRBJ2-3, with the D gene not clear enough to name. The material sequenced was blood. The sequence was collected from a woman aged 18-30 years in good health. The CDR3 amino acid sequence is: CASSSSPGYTQYF. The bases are TGTGCCAGCAGCTCCAGCCCGGGCTATACGCAGTATTTT.